The clone carrying this T cell receptor (beta chain) was counted a few times. The sample is drawn from a study of blood T cell repertoires in COVID-19. As for the study in general: From the United States, Italy and Spain came samples of acute and convalescent COVID-19. The analysed material was cDNA or gDNA that came from T cells, B-cell-depleted T cells, or PBMCs.

The method was immunoSEQ multiplex PCR; TCRdb's version includes in-frame clones alone and lacks a portion of them. The sample has around 120,000 clones, 55% to 75% seen once. CDR1 and CDR2 from the germline V gene are LGHDT and YNNKEL (reference sequence). The CDR3 is made up of 17 amino acids. V lost 1 base and J lost 5; bases outside the gene matches: 8. The specimen sequenced was peripheral blood. This clonotype originated in a human donor with acute or convalescent COVID-19. The donor label of this sample is uncertain. The J gene is TRBJ2-3, the V gene TRBV3-1 (or the pseudogene TRBV3-2), with 11 bases identical to TRBD2. The CDR3 protein is CASSQVALAGAGDTQYF. In nucleotides, the CDR3 is TGTGCCAGCAGCCAAGTCGCACTAGCGGGGGCAGGAGATACGCAGTATTTT.